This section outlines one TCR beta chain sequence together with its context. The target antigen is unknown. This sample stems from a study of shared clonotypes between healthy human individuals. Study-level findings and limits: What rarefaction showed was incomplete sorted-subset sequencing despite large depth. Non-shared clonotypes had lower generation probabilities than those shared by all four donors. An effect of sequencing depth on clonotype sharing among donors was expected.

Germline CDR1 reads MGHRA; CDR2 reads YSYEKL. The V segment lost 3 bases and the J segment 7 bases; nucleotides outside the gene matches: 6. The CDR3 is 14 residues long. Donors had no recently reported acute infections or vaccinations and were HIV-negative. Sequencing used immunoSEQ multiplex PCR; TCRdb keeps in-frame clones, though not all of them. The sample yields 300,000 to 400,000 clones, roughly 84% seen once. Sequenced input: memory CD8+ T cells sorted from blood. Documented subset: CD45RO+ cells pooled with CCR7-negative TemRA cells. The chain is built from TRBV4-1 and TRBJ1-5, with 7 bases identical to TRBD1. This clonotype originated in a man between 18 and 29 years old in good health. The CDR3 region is CASSQTGSGQPQHF. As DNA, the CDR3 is TGCGCCAGCAGCCAGACAGGGTCTGGGCAGCCCCAGCATTTT.